This T cell receptor (beta chain) was found in a study of cytomegalovirus exposure and HLA in healthy donors. CDR1 MGHRA and CDR2 YSYEKL come from the germline V gene. V was clipped by 3 bases and J by 6 bases; unmatched bases: 7. The CDR3 spans 14 residues. The PCR was carried out with 60 Vbeta primers and 13 Jbeta primers. Method: immunoSEQ multiplex PCR; TCRdb's copy keeps in-frame clones and lacks some. The sample records roughly 160,000 clones, approximately 80% being singletons. In the case of this clone: Its specificity is not known.

Overall study results and limits: Highly shared variants forming one cluster were likely a sequencing artifact.

The source material was PBMCs. The sequence derives from a man aged 50 to 60 in good health and CMV-seropositive. V and J are TRBV4-1 and TRBJ1-2, with TRBD1 matching over 7 bases. As DNA, the CDR3 is TGCGCCAGCAGCCACCGGGACAGCTCGGATGGCTACACCTTC. This translates into CASSHRDSSDGYTF.